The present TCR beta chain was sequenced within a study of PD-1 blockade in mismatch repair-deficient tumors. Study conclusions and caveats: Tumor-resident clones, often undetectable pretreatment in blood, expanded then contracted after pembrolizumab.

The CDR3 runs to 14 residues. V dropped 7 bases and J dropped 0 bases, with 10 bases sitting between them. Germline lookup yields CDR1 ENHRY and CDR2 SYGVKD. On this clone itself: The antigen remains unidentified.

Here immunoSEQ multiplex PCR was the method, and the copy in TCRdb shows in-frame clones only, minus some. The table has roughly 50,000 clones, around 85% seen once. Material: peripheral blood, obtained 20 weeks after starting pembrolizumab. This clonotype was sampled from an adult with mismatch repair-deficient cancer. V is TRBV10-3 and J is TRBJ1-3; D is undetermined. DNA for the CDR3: TGTGCCATCAATCCGGGAAGCTCTGGAAACACCATATATTTT. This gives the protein CAINPGSSGNTIYF.